This entry lists 32 T cell receptor beta chains sequenced from one sample in a study of shared clonotypes between healthy human individuals. The protocol was immunoSEQ multiplex PCR, while the TCRdb copy is restricted to in-frame clones and leaves out a portion. The sample gives approximately 87,000 clones, under 65% of which show up once; over 50% is in the top ten. Sequences were obtained from memory CD8+ T cells sorted from blood. Subset described: CD45RO+ cells pooled with CCR7-negative TemRA cells. These receptors were obtained from a man in his thirties or forties in good health.

The V and J genes are TRBV28 and TRBJ2-2; no firm D call. CDR3 length: 13 amino acids. The V end was cut by 8 bases, the J end by 1 base, with 8 bases between. Germline values: CDR1 MDHEN, CDR2 SYDVKM. The CDR3 sequence is CASFLGNTGELFF. The DNA for the CDR3 is TGTGCCAGCTTTCTAGGGAACACCGGGGAGCTGTTTTTT.

As regards this clone: In the same sample, other DNA sequences code for this CDR3. The DNA of the CDR3 is TGCGCCAGCAGCTGGACAGGAGCTAACACTGAAGCTTTCTTT. Translating gives CASSWTGANTEAFF. The J gene is TRBJ1-1, the V gene TRBV5-1; 7 bases match TRBD1. The germline V gene encodes CDR1 SGHRS and CDR2 YFSETQ. The CDR3 runs to 14 residues. V lost 3 bases, J lost 2 bases, and 4 bases stayed unmatched. The whole variable domain, remainder taken from reference TRBV5-1 and TRBJ1-1, is KAGVTQTPRYLIKTRGQQVTLSCSPISGHRSVSWYQQTPGQGLQFLFEYFSETQRNKGNFPGRFSGRQFSNSRSEMNVSTLELGDSALYLCASSWTGANTEAFFGQGTRLTVV.

The V gene is TRBV7-3, the J gene TRBJ2-5; tentative D call: TRBD1 (6 bases). Per germline, CDR1 SGHTA and CDR2 FQGTGA. The V and J ends lost 5 bases and 5 bases respectively, with 12 bases between them. The CDR3 is 13 residues long. The DNA for the CDR3 is TGTGCCAGCAGCGTACAGGGCCTGGAGACCCAGTACTTC. It codes for CASSVQGLETQYF.

This clone has only a few counts. This sequence joins TRBV18 and TRBJ2-7, with D perhaps matching TRBD2 (6 bases). From germline, CDR1 is KGHSH and CDR2 LQKENI. The V and J ends lost 6 bases and 0 bases respectively, with 18 bases between them. The CDR3 has 16 residues. CDR3 amino acids: CASSPVGEAYSYEQYF. The CDR3 DNA reads as TGTGCCAGCTCGCCCGTGGGGGAGGCATACTCCTACGAGCAGTACTTC.

Only a few counts were recorded for this clone. The gene calls are TRBV7-9 and TRBJ2-7, with 12 nucleotides matching TRBD2. The junction had 7 bases not matched to a gene; V was cut back by 3 bases and J by 7 bases. Germline CDR1 SEHNR, CDR2 FQNEAQ (reference sequence). The CDR3 loop spans 15 amino acids. CDR3 sequence: CASSFRLAGVDEQYF. CDR3 nucleotide sequence: TGTGCCAGCAGCTTCCGACTAGCGGGAGTAGATGAGCAGTACTTC.

Notes on this clone: Other DNA sequences within the sample encode an identical CDR3. The rearrangement joins TRBV27 to TRBJ2-7; D might be TRBD1 or TRBD2, each matching 5 bases. CDR1 is MNHEY, CDR2 SMNVEV, per germline (reference sequence). This CDR3 is built from 13 residues. Between the trimmed V and J ends, which lost 2 bases and 2 bases, there was a span of 7 bases. CDR3 sequence reads: CASSLQGPYEQYF. The CDR3, as DNA: TGTGCCAGCAGTTTACAGGGACCCTACGAGCAGTACTTC.

This clone was seen a few times. The chain joins TRBV7-9 to TRBJ2-3, with D tentatively TRBD2 (5 bases). The V end was cut by 1 base, the J end by 0 bases, with 11 bases between. This CDR3 spans 16 amino acids. CDR1 is SEHNR, CDR2 FQNEAQ, per germline (reference sequence). CDR3 protein: CASSLGAVLSTDTQYF. The CDR3 region has the DNA TGTGCCAGCAGCTTAGGAGCGGTACTTAGCACAGATACGCAGTATTTT.

This clone has just a few counts. The chain is built from TRBV6-5 and TRBJ2-7, with 7 nucleotides matching TRBD2. The CDR3 is 13 residues long. Germline CDR1 and CDR2: MNHEY and SVGAGI. V lost 5 bases, J lost 2 bases, and 3 bases stayed unmatched. CDR3 region: CASSGGSAYEQYF. Written as DNA, the CDR3 is TGTGCCAGCAGTGGCGGGAGTGCCTACGAGCAGTACTTC.

Of note for this clone: Compared with germline, one end of the junction differs, possibly owing to a read error. The V and J genes are TRBV7-7 and TRBJ2-2; D perhaps matches TRBD2 (5 bases). Germline CDR1 and CDR2: SSHAT and FNYEAQ (reference sequence). The CDR3 runs 15 residues. CDR3 coding DNA: TGTGCTAGCAGTCATATAACGGGAAACACCGGGGAGCTGTTTTTT. Amino acids: CASSHITGNTGELFF.

The chain's CDR3 is CASSPGWDLYEQYF. The CDR3 DNA is TGTGCCAGCAGCCCTGGTTGGGACCTCTACGAGCAGTACTTC. The J gene is TRBJ2-7, the V gene TRBV11-3, with D perhaps given as TRBD1 or TRBD2 (5 bases each). CDR1 and CDR2 (germline): SGHNT, YENEEA. The V end was cut by 5 bases, the J end by 3 bases, with 14 bases between. The CDR3 extends over 14 amino acids. The whole variable domain, filled in from reference TRBV11-3 and TRBJ2-7, reads EAGVVQSPRYKIIEKKQPVAFWCNPISGHNTLYWYLQNLGQGPELLIRYENEEAVDDSQLPKDRFSAERLKGVDSTLKIQPAELGDSAVYLCASSPGWDLYEQYFGPGTRLTVT.

The chain joins TRBV27 to TRBJ1-1; TRBD1 might be the D (6 bases). CDR1 and CDR2 from the germline V gene are MNHEY and SMNVEV (reference sequence). The CDR3 length is 16 residues. The V gene lost 4 bases and the J gene lost 4 bases, with 19 bases spanning the gap. DNA for the CDR3: TGTGCCAGCAGTTGGGGGAGTCGGGGGCTGGTCACTGAAGCTTTCTTT. This codes for CASSWGSRGLVTEAFF.

This sequence joins TRBV9 and TRBJ2-1; D not certain. The CDR3 length is 12 residues. V was cut by 3 bases and J by 5 bases, with 6 bases left in between. Germline lookup yields CDR1 SGDLS and CDR2 YYNGEE. This CDR3 reads CASSERDNEQFF. The DNA of the CDR3 is TGTGCCAGCAGCGAACGGGACAATGAGCAGTTCTTC. Full variable domain (rest looked up from reference TRBV9 and TRBJ2-1): DSGVTQTPKHLITATGQRVTLRCSPRSGDLSVYWYQQSLDQGLQFLIQYYNGEERAKGNILERFSAQQFPDLHSELNLSSLELGDSALYFCASSERDNEQFFGPGTRLTVL.

The chain employs TRBV5-1 and TRBJ2-3; no firm D call. The CDR3 loop spans 13 amino acids. Germline V lookup: CDR1 SGHRS, CDR2 YFSETQ. V shed 7 bases and J shed 4 bases, with 13 bases lying between them. The CDR3: CASSLLSSDTQYF. The CDR3 coding sequence is TGCGCCAGCTCCCTTCTGAGCTCAGATACGCAGTATTTT.

The chain has TRBV4-3 and TRBJ1-2; TRBD1 matches at 8 bases. CDR1 and CDR2 from the germline V gene are LGHNA and YSLEER. CDR3 size: 16 residues. V was clipped by 0 bases and J by 2 bases; unmatched bases: 5. In DNA form, the CDR3 reads TGCGCCAGCAGCCAAGACCCACAGGGGGGAAACTATGGCTACACCTTC. Translated: CASSQDPQGGNYGYTF.

In this sample, this clone turned up many times. The chain couples TRBV19 to TRBJ2-7, with D maybe TRBD1 (6 bases). From germline, CDR1 is LNHDA and CDR2 SQIVND (reference sequence). V dropped 3 bases and J dropped 6 bases, with 12 bases sitting between them. CDR3 length: 13 amino acids. Written as DNA, the CDR3 is TGTGCCAGTAGTATGACACAGGGTGCCGAGCAGTACTTC. It specifies CASSMTQGAEQYF.

This clone came up a few times. The rearrangement uses TRBV28 and TRBJ2-3; TRBD1 aligns across 9 bases. J gave up 6 bases and V 5 bases, and 15 bases lay outside the gene matches. CDR3 size: 17 residues. Germline V gives CDR1 MDHEN, CDR2 SYDVKM. Written as DNA, the CDR3 is TGTGCCAGCAGTCTTAGTCCCGGGACAGGGCTCGACGATACGCAGTATTTT. This sequence encodes CASSLSPGTGLDDTQYF. The full variable domain, in which reference TRBV28 and TRBJ2-3 provide the parts outside the CDR3, is DVKVTQSSRYLVKRTGEKVFLECVQDMDHENMFWYRQDPGLGLRLIYFSYDVKMKEKGDIPEGYSVSREKKERFSLILESASTNQTSMYLCASSLSPGTGLDDTQYFGPGTRLTVL.

This rearrangement joins TRBV4-1 to TRBJ1-5; 8 bases agree with TRBD1. The length of the CDR3 is 16 residues. The germline V gene encodes CDR1 MGHRA and CDR2 YSYEKL. The V gene end was trimmed by 3 bases and the J gene end by 7 bases; junction bases not matched to a gene: 11. CDR3 coding DNA: TGCGCCAGCAGCCAGACTGGACAGGGAGGTCTACAGCCCCAGCATTTT. Translating gives CASSQTGQGGLQPQHF.

The J gene is TRBJ2-3, the V gene TRBV28; D possibly uses TRBD1 or TRBD2 (6 bases each). Deletions cut 8 bases from V and 1 base from J, with 16 bases between. The CDR3 runs 15 residues. Germline CDR1 and CDR2: MDHEN and SYDVKM. This CDR3 reads CASGGPTSGTDTQYF. CDR3 sequence (DNA): TGTGCCAGCGGGGGGCCAACCTCCGGCACAGATACGCAGTATTTT. Full variable domain (missing parts from reference TRBV28 and TRBJ2-3): DVKVTQSSRYLVKRTGEKVFLECVQDMDHENMFWYRQDPGLGLRLIYFSYDVKMKEKGDIPEGYSVSREKKERFSLILESASTNQTSMYLCASGGPTSGTDTQYFGPGTRLTVL.

The rearrangement links TRBV6-1 to TRBJ1-4; tentatively, D is TRBD1 (5 bases). The CDR3 has 14 amino acids. Trimming took off 5 bases at V and 4 bases at J, with 11 bases between the two ends. The V gene's germline CDR1 is MNHNS and CDR2 SASEGT. The CDR3 DNA follows: TGTGCCAGCAGTTCCCAGGGACTTAATGAAAAACTGTTTTTT. Its protein is CASSSQGLNEKLFF.

V and J are TRBV19 and TRBJ2-6; D is unclear. Germline V gene data show CDR1 as LNHDA and CDR2 as SQIVND (reference sequence). The CDR3 consists of 14 residues. V lost 11 bases to trimming and J lost 0 bases, with 11 bases between them. For the CDR3, the DNA is TGTGCCGTTATGGGGTACTCTGGGGCCAACGTCCTGACTTTC. Its translation: CAVMGYSGANVLTF.

Points on this clone: This sequence is one base from a far larger clone and is likely a read error. In the same sample, other DNA sequences code for this CDR3. The rearrangement uses TRBV7-9 and TRBJ2-1, with 11 positions matching TRBD2. This CDR3 is built from 15 residues. CDR1 and CDR2 (germline): SEHNR, FQNEAQ (reference sequence). V lost 1 base to trimming and J lost 4 bases; unmatched junction nucleotides: 0. The CDR3 DNA follows: TGTGCCAGCAGCTTAGGACTAGCGGGATACAATGAGCAGTTCTTC. Translating gives CASSLGLAGYNEQFF.

The chain couples TRBV13 to TRBJ2-1, with D perhaps matching TRBD2 (6 bases). Looked up from germline, CDR1 is PRHDT and CDR2 is FYEKMQ (reference sequence). The CDR3 has 15 residues. Trimming pared 8 bases from V and 0 bases from J, leaving 14 bases between. DNA for the CDR3: TGTGCCAGCGGCTGGGACTTGAGCTCCTACAATGAGCAGTTCTTC. It specifies CASGWDLSSYNEQFF.

The rearrangement links TRBV6-5 to TRBJ1-1; D possibly corresponds to TRBD1 (5 bases). Germline V CDR1 and CDR2: MNHEY, SVGAGI. The V end lost 5 bases, the J end lost 4 bases, and 14 bases lay between the germline ends. The CDR3 has 14 residues. The CDR3 coding sequence is TGTGCCAGCAGTAGCACCGGGACTCTCACTGAAGCTTTCTTT. Translation: CASSSTGTLTEAFF.

The J gene is TRBJ2-7, the V gene TRBV28; the D is unclear. Between the trimmed V and J ends, which lost 3 bases and 3 bases, there was a span of 6 bases. The CDR3 runs 12 residues. The germline V gene has CDR1 MDHEN and CDR2 SYDVKM. Here the CDR3 reads CASSFSDYEQYF. DNA for the CDR3: TGTGCCAGCAGTTTCTCAGACTACGAGCAGTACTTC.

A remark on this clone: A read error is likely here: a far larger clone is one base away. DNA of the CDR3: TGCGCCAGCAGTTGGGCATCCTCCTACGAGCAGTACTTC. Encoded protein: CASSWASSYEQYF. The V gene is TRBV10-2, the J gene TRBJ2-7; D gene unclear. The CDR3 consists of 13 residues. Germline CDR1 and CDR2: WSHSY and SAAADI. The V and J ends lost 5 bases and 0 bases respectively, with 8 bases between them.

This clone has more than one count but fewer than ten. The chain couples TRBV15 to TRBJ2-1; possibly TRBD2 for D (7 bases). Trimming shortened V by 2 bases and J by 6 bases, and 14 bases separated the two germline ends. This CDR3 spans 15 amino acids. CDR1 is LNHNV and CDR2 is YYDKDF in the germline V gene (reference sequence). This chain's CDR3 is CATSRTGGGSNEQFF. The CDR3 bases are TGTGCCACCAGCAGAACGGGGGGCGGGAGCAATGAGCAGTTCTTC.

The gene calls are TRBV10-1 and TRBJ2-1, with D unclear. V dropped 1 base and J dropped 10 bases, with 8 bases sitting between them. This CDR3 has 12 amino acids. Germline CDR1 reads WNHNN; CDR2 reads SYGVQD (reference sequence). CDR3: CASSEFLREQFF. The CDR3 region has the DNA TGCGCCAGCAGTGAGTTCTTGCGGGAGCAGTTCTTC.

This clone was recorded many times. V usage is TRBV6-6 and J usage is TRBJ2-7; D might be TRBD1 (6 bases). The CDR3 totals 15 residues. Germline values: CDR1 MNHNY, CDR2 SVGAGI (reference sequence). V shed 8 bases and J shed 3 bases, with 20 bases lying between them. Written as DNA, the CDR3 is TGTGCCAGCGGGGCAAGAGGACAGCTTGGCTACGAGCAGTACTTC. This encodes CASGARGQLGYEQYF.

This clone was observed at least ten times. V usage is TRBV19 and J usage is TRBJ1-1, with TRBD1 as a possible D gene (6 bases). Germline CDR1 and CDR2: LNHDA and SQIVND (reference sequence). There are 13 residues in the CDR3. V gave up 2 bases and J gave up 6 bases, with 10 bases separating them. Written as DNA, the CDR3 is TGTGCCAGTAGTATACAGGGGTGGTCTGAAGCTTTCTTT. Its protein product is CASSIQGWSEAFF.

This rearrangement joins TRBV7-9 to TRBJ2-1, with D possibly TRBD2 on 6 matching bases. Germline CDR1 is SEHNR and CDR2 is FQNEAQ (reference sequence). Between the trimmed V and J ends, which lost 1 base and 15 bases, there was a span of 22 bases. The CDR3 has 15 amino acids. The CDR3 here is CASSLVSAGLNLAFF. The CDR3 DNA follows: TGTGCCAGCAGCTTAGTCTCGGCGGGACTTAACCTTGCGTTCTTC.

This chain connects TRBV5-4 to TRBJ2-2, with D unresolved. The CDR3 runs to 14 residues. Trimming took 3 bases from V and 9 from J, leaving 15 bases between them. The germline gives CDR1 SGHNT, CDR2 YYREEE (reference sequence). The CDR3 DNA follows: TGTGCCAGCAGCTCGGACGGTAACTCCCGGGAGCTGTTTTTT. Translated: CASSSDGNSRELFF.

This clone was found many times. This chain connects TRBV28 to TRBJ2-5; 9 bases line up with TRBD1. CDR3 length equals 14 residues. Germline CDR1 MDHEN, CDR2 SYDVKM. The V segment lost 9 bases and the J segment 6 bases; nucleotides outside the gene matches: 11. The CDR3 loop reads CASRPGTGRKTQYF. CDR3 nucleotides: TGTGCCAGTCGCCCGGGGACAGGGCGAAAGACCCAGTACTTC.